This T cell receptor (beta chain) was identified in a study of shared clonotypes between healthy human individuals. Naive CD8 cells comprised CD45RO-negative, CCR7-positively selected cells, excluding terminally differentiated effector memory CD45RA+ cells. This CDR3 has 17 residues. From germline, CDR1 is SGHAT and CDR2 FQNNGV. The V segment lost 0 bases and the J segment 5 bases; nucleotides outside the gene matches: 11. Original methodology: With immunoSEQ giving junction-only sequences and no quality scores, filtering differed. Sequenced by immunoSEQ multiplex PCR; TCRdb stores in-frame clones only, minus some. V and J calls and clone size are given by that table; D and trimming were obtained from the DNA. The table includes about 2.2 million clones, about 93% detected once.

Material for sequencing was naive CD8+ T cells from PBMCs. The sequence was obtained from a man younger than 35 in good health. Some clones in this sample may be carry-over from other donors' samples. The rearrangement uses TRBV11-2 and TRBJ2-5; TRBD2 matches at 8 bases. DNA of the CDR3: TGTGCCAGCAGCTTAGATTTTGTGGGACTAGGTTTGGAGACCCAGTACTTC. Translated: CASSLDFVGLGLETQYF.